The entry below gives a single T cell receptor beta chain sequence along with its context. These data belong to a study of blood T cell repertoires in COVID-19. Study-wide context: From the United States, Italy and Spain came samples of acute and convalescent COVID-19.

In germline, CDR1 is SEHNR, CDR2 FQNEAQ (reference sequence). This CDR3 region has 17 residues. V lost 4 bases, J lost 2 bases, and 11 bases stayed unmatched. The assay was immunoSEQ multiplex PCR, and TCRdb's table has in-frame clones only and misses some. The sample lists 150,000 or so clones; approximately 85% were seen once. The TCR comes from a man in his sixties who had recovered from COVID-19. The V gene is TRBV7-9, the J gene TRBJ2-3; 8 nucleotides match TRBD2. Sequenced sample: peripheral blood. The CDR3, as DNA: TGTGCCAGCAGCTCTACAATAGCGGGGCCCTACACAGATACGCAGTATTTT. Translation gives CASSSTIAGPYTDTQYF.